These 15 T cell receptor beta chains originate from one sample sequenced in a study of OX40 agonist ivuxolimab in advanced cancers. The method was immunoSEQ multiplex PCR; TCRdb's version includes in-frame clones alone and lacks a portion of them. The sample records roughly 58,000 clones, more than 85% being singletons. The specimen comprised CD4+ or CD8+ T cells sorted from blood, sampled in a trial of the OX40 agonist ivuxolimab. The receptors here all came from an adult with an advanced solid tumor such as melanoma, head and neck, liver or kidney cancer.

The chain uses TRBV4-1 and TRBJ2-7; 11 positions agree with TRBD2. CDR3 size: 15 residues. The V gene's germline CDR1 is MGHRA and CDR2 YSYEKL. J was trimmed by 1 base and V by 5 bases; bases with no gene match: 4. CDR3 in amino acids: CASSATSGSSYEQYF. The CDR3, as DNA: TGCGCCAGCAGCGCTACTAGCGGGAGTTCCTACGAGCAGTACTTC.

This chain joins TRBV27 and TRBJ2-7, with TRBD1 matching 12 bases. Germline assignment: CDR1 MNHEY and CDR2 SMNVEV (reference sequence). V lost 6 bases and J lost 5; bases outside the gene matches: 8. There are 15 residues in the CDR3. CDR3 coding DNA: TGTGCCAGCAGCCCCGTGGGACAGGGGGCAAACGAGCAGTACTTC. Its translation is CASSPVGQGANEQYF.

The chain carries TRBV28 and TRBJ2-1, with a possible D match to TRBD1 (5 bases). In germline, CDR1 is MDHEN, CDR2 SYDVKM. V lost 1 base and J 4 bases, leaving 11 bases between the germline ends. CDR3 length: 15 residues. In DNA, the CDR3 is TGTGCCAGCAGTTTATTGGAGACAGATTACAATGAGCAGTTCTTC. Encoded protein: CASSLLETDYNEQFF.

The genes are TRBV19 and TRBJ2-7; D unclear. CDR1 and CDR2 from the germline V gene are LNHDA and SQIVND (reference sequence). This CDR3 region has 15 residues. V lost 1 base and J lost 3, with 13 bases in between. CDR3 nucleotide sequence: TGTGCCAGTAGTATAGGAGTAGGGATATACTACGAGCAGTACTTC. Translation: CASSIGVGIYYEQYF.

This chain joins TRBV27 and TRBJ2-7; D is undetermined. CDR3 size: 15 residues. Looked up from germline, CDR1 is MNHEY and CDR2 is SMNVEV (reference sequence). V lost 5 bases and J lost 2, with 16 bases in between. The CDR3 here is CASSILAGYTYEQYF. In DNA, the CDR3 is TGTGCCAGCAGTATTCTGGCCGGCTATACCTACGAGCAGTACTTC.

The chain joins TRBV7-9 to TRBJ1-1; 8 bases are shared with TRBD1. CDR3 size: 15 residues. V lost 3 bases and J lost 0; bases outside the gene matches: 3. Germline V CDR1 and CDR2: SEHNR, FQNEAQ (reference sequence). CDR3 sequence reads: CASSFTTGVNTEAFF. The CDR3 bases are TGTGCCAGCAGCTTTACGACAGGGGTGAACACTGAAGCTTTCTTT.

The V and J genes are TRBV27 and TRBJ2-7; maybe TRBD1 (5 bases). The V and J ends lost 2 bases and 2 bases respectively, with 19 bases between them. The germline gives CDR1 MNHEY, CDR2 SMNVEV (reference sequence). The length of the CDR3 is 17 residues. DNA of the CDR3: TGTGCCAGCAGTTTACGGCAGGGCCAATTTGGGACCTACGAGCAGTACTTC. Encoded protein: CASSLRQGQFGTYEQYF.

This chain uses TRBV15 with TRBJ2-1; D remains ambiguous. Germline V gives CDR1 LNHNV, CDR2 YYDKDF (reference sequence). V lost 8 bases and J 0 bases, leaving 11 bases between the germline ends. The CDR3 is 14 amino acids. The CDR3 DNA follows: TGTGCCACCGGGCGGCCGCGCTCCTACAATGAGCAGTTCTTC. Protein sequence: CATGRPRSYNEQFF.

The rearrangement joins TRBV7-6 to TRBJ1-3; D not certain. This CDR3 region has 14 residues. V lost 1 base and J 0 bases, leaving 4 bases between the germline ends. The germline gives CDR1 SGHVS, CDR2 FNYEAQ. The CDR3 sequence: CASSLVSSGNTIYF. DNA for the CDR3: TGTGCCAGCAGCTTAGTCAGCTCTGGAAACACCATATATTTT.

The chain combines TRBV6-5 with TRBJ2-7; 9 bases match TRBD2. Germline lookup yields CDR1 MNHEY and CDR2 SVGAGI. The trim removed 2 bases at V and 3 bases at J, leaving 2 bases unmatched. The CDR3 has 14 residues. The CDR3 here is CASSYIAGVYEQYF. CDR3 nucleotide sequence: TGTGCCAGCAGTTACATAGCGGGAGTCTACGAGCAGTACTTC.

The gene calls are TRBV9 and TRBJ1-2; 9 bases map to TRBD1. Germline CDR1 SGDLS, CDR2 YYNGEE. This CDR3 is 16 amino acids long. With 8 bases clipped from V and 3 bases from J, the junction kept 14 bases outside the gene matches. CDR3 residues: CASQGVTGGSHYGYTF. The CDR3 DNA follows: TGTGCCAGTCAGGGGGTTACAGGGGGCTCTCACTATGGCTACACCTTC.

As concerns this clone: At one boundary the junction diverges from the germline segment, which might be a read error. Within the sample, other DNA sequences also encode this same CDR3. The chain carries TRBV5-1 and TRBJ2-1; 7 nucleotides line up with TRBD2. The CDR3 runs to 15 residues. Germline assignment: CDR1 SGHRS and CDR2 YFSETQ. The CDR3 spells CASSWAGVAYNEQFF. The CDR3, as DNA: TGCGCCAGCAGCTGGGCGGGAGTTGCCTACAACGAGCAGTTCTTC.

As regards this clone: The junction departs from germline at one end; a sequencing error may be responsible. J is TRBJ2-5 and V is TRBV7-8; D gene unclear. The CDR3 has 12 amino acids. Germline V gene data show CDR1 as SGHVS and CDR2 as FQNEAQ. This CDR3 reads CASLSPQGTQYF. Written as DNA, the CDR3 is TGTGCCAGTCTCTCGCCTCAAGGGACCCAGTACTTC.

The gene calls are TRBV4-1 and TRBJ2-7, with D maybe TRBD2 (7 bases). V gave up 3 bases and J gave up 2 bases, with 11 bases separating them. The germline V gene has CDR1 MGHRA and CDR2 YSYEKL. The CDR3 spans 14 residues. Written as DNA, the CDR3 is TGCGCCAGCAGCCAGGGGGGGCTTGCCTACGAGCAGTACTTC. It is translated as CASSQGGLAYEQYF.

About this clone itself: Other nucleotide sequences from this sample produce the same CDR3. V usage is TRBV27 and J usage is TRBJ2-7; D is unresolved. The V and J ends lost 4 bases and 0 bases respectively, with 1 base between them. The CDR3 is 11 residues long. Germline CDR1 reads MNHEY; CDR2 reads SMNVEV (reference sequence). In DNA form, the CDR3 reads TGTGCCAGCAGTTCCTCCTACGAGCAGTACTTC. Its translation: CASSSSYEQYF.